A selection of T cell receptor beta chains follows, all from one sample in a study of cytomegalovirus exposure and HLA in healthy donors. TCRdb's table, derived via immunoSEQ multiplex PCR, lists solely in-frame clones and lacks some. Reported are some 200,000 clones; the ten largest clones contain roughly 0.74%. The sample comprised PBMCs. These receptors all come from a boy aged 5-17 years in good health and CMV-seronegative. CDR3s include the opening cysteine and the closing phenylalanine or tryptophan. Fields, in order: J gene, V gene, D gene, CDR3 protein, CDR3 DNA. The D gene is left open where the match is weak.

j_call: TRBJ2-7
v_call: TRBV13
d_call: TRBD2
cdr3_aa: CASSLQTSGVGEQYF
cdr3_nt: TGTGCCAGCAGCTTACAGACTAGCGGGGTAGGGGAGCAGTACTTC

j_call: TRBJ1-2
v_call: TRBV7-6
d_call: TRBD1
cdr3_aa: CASSSTGGTGYTF
cdr3_nt: TGTGCCAGCAGCTCTACAGGGGGGACAGGCTACACCTTC

j_call: TRBJ1-6
v_call: TRBV7-9
d_call: -
cdr3_aa: CASSFPDSPLHF
cdr3_nt: TGTGCCAGCAGCTTTCCCGATTCACCCCTCCACTTT

j_call: TRBJ1-1
v_call: TRBV11-2
d_call: TRBD1
cdr3_aa: CASSLAGVTGVEAFF
cdr3_nt: TGTGCCAGCAGCTTAGCTGGGGTGACAGGGGTTGAAGCTTTCTTT

j_call: TRBJ2-3
v_call: TRBV10-3
d_call: TRBD2
cdr3_aa: CAISVGLAYTGDTQYF
cdr3_nt: TGTGCCATCAGTGTTGGACTAGCATATACCGGGGATACGCAGTATTTT

j_call: TRBJ2-1
v_call: TRBV12-5
d_call: TRBD2
cdr3_aa: CASGLGTGGSYNEQFF
cdr3_nt: TGTGCTAGTGGTTTGGGGACGGGGGGATCCTACAATGAGCAGTTCTTC

j_call: TRBJ1-6
v_call: TRBV5-4
d_call: -
cdr3_aa: CASSLAPRSYNSPLHF
cdr3_nt: TGTGCCAGCAGCTTGGCCCCGAGGTCCTATAATTCACCCCTCCACTTT

j_call: TRBJ2-3
v_call: TRBV7-2
d_call: TRBD1
cdr3_aa: CASRRTGSPDTQYF
cdr3_nt: TGTGCCAGCAGGCGGACAGGGAGCCCAGATACGCAGTATTTT

j_call: TRBJ1-1
v_call: TRBV30
d_call: -
cdr3_aa: CAWRGQGVTEAFF
cdr3_nt: TGTGCCTGGAGGGGACAAGGTGTCACTGAAGCTTTCTTT

j_call: TRBJ1-2
v_call: TRBV7-9
d_call: -
cdr3_aa: CASSFIRGGINYGYTF
cdr3_nt: TGTGCCAGCAGCTTCATTCGAGGGGGTATTAACTATGGCTACACCTTC

j_call: TRBJ2-7
v_call: TRBV4-1
d_call: -
cdr3_aa: CASSTARSSYEQYF
cdr3_nt: TGCGCCAGCAGCACCGCCCGGAGCTCCTACGAGCAGTACTTC

j_call: TRBJ2-1
v_call: TRBV30
d_call: TRBD1
cdr3_aa: CAWSRRQGMNEQFF
cdr3_nt: TGTGCCTGGAGTAGGCGACAGGGGATGAATGAGCAGTTCTTC

j_call: TRBJ1-2
v_call: TRBV9
d_call: TRBD1
cdr3_aa: CASSESRDRGENYGYTF
cdr3_nt: TGTGCCAGCAGCGAGTCCCGGGACAGGGGCGAGAACTATGGCTACACCTTC

j_call: TRBJ1-2
v_call: TRBV4-3
d_call: -
cdr3_aa: CASSQGGAGYDGYTF
cdr3_nt: TGCGCCAGCAGCCAAGGGGGCGCAGGGTATGATGGCTACACCTTC

j_call: TRBJ1-5
v_call: TRBV6-1
d_call: -
cdr3_aa: CASSHHRDGQPQHF
cdr3_nt: TGTGCCAGCAGCCATCACAGGGATGGTCAGCCCCAGCATTTT

j_call: TRBJ1-6
v_call: TRBV28
d_call: TRBD1
cdr3_aa: CASSLRTGANNSPLHF
cdr3_nt: TGTGCCAGCAGTTTGCGGACAGGGGCGAATAATTCACCCCTCCACTTT

j_call: TRBJ2-5
v_call: TRBV28
d_call: TRBD2
cdr3_aa: CASSLLAGGLETQYF
cdr3_nt: TGTGCCAGCAGTCTACTAGCGGGGGGGCTTGAGACCCAGTACTTC

j_call: TRBJ1-1
v_call: TRBV28
d_call: -
cdr3_aa: CASSLMQVNTEAFF
cdr3_nt: TGTGCCAGCAGTTTAATGCAGGTAAACACTGAAGCTTTCTTT

j_call: TRBJ2-7
v_call: TRBV18
d_call: TRBD2
cdr3_aa: CASSPRISGGGTSYEQYF
cdr3_nt: TGTGCCAGCTCACCTAGGATTAGCGGGGGCGGCACCTCCTACGAGCAGTACTTC

j_call: TRBJ2-3
v_call: TRBV4-3
d_call: -
cdr3_aa: CASSQEPPSTTGTAGDTQYF
cdr3_nt: TGCGCCAGCAGCCAAGAACCCCCCAGCACCACAGGAACAGCAGGGGATACGCAGTATTTT

j_call: TRBJ2-2
v_call: TRBV6-6
d_call: -
cdr3_aa: CASSYSGASNTGELFF
cdr3_nt: TGTGCCAGCAGTTACTCAGGGGCTTCGAACACCGGGGAGCTGTTTTTT

j_call: TRBJ2-7
v_call: TRBV5-1
d_call: TRBD1
cdr3_aa: CASRPLSGTEYYEQYF
cdr3_nt: TGCGCCAGCCGCCCCCTCTCGGGGACAGAATACTACGAGCAGTACTTC

j_call: TRBJ2-7
v_call: TRBV2
d_call: TRBD2
cdr3_aa: CASSEWRTSGGAYEQYF
cdr3_nt: TGTGCCAGCAGTGAATGGAGGACTAGCGGGGGGGCTTACGAGCAGTACTTC

j_call: TRBJ1-1
v_call: TRBV7-8
d_call: -
cdr3_aa: CASSLVWPNTEAFF
cdr3_nt: TGTGCCAGCAGCTTGGTGTGGCCAAACACTGAAGCTTTCTTT

j_call: TRBJ2-5
v_call: TRBV2
d_call: -
cdr3_aa: CASSEEDRLQETQYF
cdr3_nt: TGTGCCAGCAGTGAAGAGGACAGACTACAAGAGACCCAGTACTTC

j_call: TRBJ2-7
v_call: TRBV5-5
d_call: -
cdr3_aa: CASSPEGQSYEQYF
cdr3_nt: TGTGCCAGCAGTCCGGAGGGACAGTCCTACGAGCAGTACTTC

j_call: TRBJ2-7
v_call: TRBV30
d_call: TRBD1
cdr3_aa: CAWMRQGSNYEQYF
cdr3_nt: TGTGCCTGGATGAGACAGGGTTCTAACTACGAGCAGTACTTC

j_call: TRBJ2-2
v_call: TRBV5-6
d_call: -
cdr3_aa: CASSPWTAVFTGELFF
cdr3_nt: TGTGCCAGCAGCCCATGGACAGCCGTTTTCACCGGGGAGCTGTTTTTT

j_call: TRBJ1-3
v_call: TRBV6-5
d_call: TRBD1
cdr3_aa: CASSYTRTQGDKYF
cdr3_nt: TGTGCCAGCAGTTACACACGTACACAGGGGGATAAGTATTTT

j_call: TRBJ1-3
v_call: TRBV27
d_call: -
cdr3_aa: CASSRGSGNTIYF
cdr3_nt: TGTGCCAGCAGCAGGGGTTCTGGAAACACCATATATTTT

j_call: TRBJ2-3
v_call: TRBV19
d_call: -
cdr3_aa: CASSIHNGEDTQYF
cdr3_nt: TGTGCCAGTAGTATACACAACGGGGAAGATACGCAGTATTTT

j_call: TRBJ1-6
v_call: TRBV18
d_call: TRBD1
cdr3_aa: CASHTGTEDSPLHF
cdr3_nt: TGTGCCAGCCACACCGGGACAGAGGATTCACCCCTCCACTTT

j_call: TRBJ1-1
v_call: TRBV14
d_call: -
cdr3_aa: CASSQPGGVRTEAFF
cdr3_nt: TGTGCCAGCAGCCAGCCGGGGGGCGTTAGGACTGAAGCTTTCTTT